This T cell receptor (beta chain) was captured in a study of shared clonotypes between healthy human individuals. Study information: CD4 naive and memory got three plates each, CD8 naive two, CD8 memory one.

The assay was carried out at the deep level. DNA at approximately 200 ng, 25,000 to 35,000 T cell genomes, went into sorted-subset replicate PCRs. Data came from immunoSEQ multiplex PCR; TCRdb stores just in-frame clones and leaves some out. The sample yields 2 million to 3 million clones, approximately 93% seen once. The V end was cut by 2 bases, the J end by 1 base, with 12 bases between. The CDR3 is 16 residues long. CDR1 is SGHAT and CDR2 is FQDESV in the germline V gene (reference sequence). This sequence joins TRBV11-1 and TRBJ1-5; D is unclear. Specimen: naive CD4+ T cells from PBMCs. This sample's subset: CD45RA+ positively selected. The TCR originated in a man between 18 and 35 years old in good health. Some clones in this sample may be carry-over from other donors' samples. The CDR3 reads CASSLSPHQSNQPQHF. The CDR3 nucleotides are TGTGCCAGCAGCTTATCGCCTCATCAGAGCAATCAGCCCCAGCATTTT.